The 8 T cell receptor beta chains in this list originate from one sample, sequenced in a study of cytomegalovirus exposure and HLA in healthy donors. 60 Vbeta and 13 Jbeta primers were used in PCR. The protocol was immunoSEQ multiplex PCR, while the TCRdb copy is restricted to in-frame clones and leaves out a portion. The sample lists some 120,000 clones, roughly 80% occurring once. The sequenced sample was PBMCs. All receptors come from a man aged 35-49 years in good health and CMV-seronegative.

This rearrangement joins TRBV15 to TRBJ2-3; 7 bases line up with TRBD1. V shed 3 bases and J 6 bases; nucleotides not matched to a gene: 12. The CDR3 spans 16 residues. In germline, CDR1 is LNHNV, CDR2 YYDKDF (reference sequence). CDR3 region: CATSRADRISSDTQYF. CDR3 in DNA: TGTGCCACCAGCAGGGCGGACAGGATCTCGAGCGATACGCAGTATTTT.

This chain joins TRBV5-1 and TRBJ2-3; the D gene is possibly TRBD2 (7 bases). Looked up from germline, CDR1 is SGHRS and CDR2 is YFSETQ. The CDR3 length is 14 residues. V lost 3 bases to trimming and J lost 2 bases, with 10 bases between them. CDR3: CASSWGGITDTQYF. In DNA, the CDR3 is TGCGCCAGCAGCTGGGGGGGCATCACAGATACGCAGTATTTT.

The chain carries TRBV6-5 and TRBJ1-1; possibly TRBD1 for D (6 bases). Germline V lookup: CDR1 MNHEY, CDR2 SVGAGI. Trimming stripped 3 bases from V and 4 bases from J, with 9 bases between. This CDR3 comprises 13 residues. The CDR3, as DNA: TGTGCCAGCAGTTATCTCAGGGGCACTGAAGCTTTCTTT. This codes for CASSYLRGTEAFF.

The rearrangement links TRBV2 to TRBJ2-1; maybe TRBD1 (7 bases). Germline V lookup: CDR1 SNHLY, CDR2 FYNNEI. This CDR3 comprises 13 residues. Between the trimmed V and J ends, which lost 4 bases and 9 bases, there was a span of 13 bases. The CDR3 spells CASSGQGEAEQFF. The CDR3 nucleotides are TGTGCCAGCAGTGGGCAGGGGGAGGCTGAGCAGTTCTTC.

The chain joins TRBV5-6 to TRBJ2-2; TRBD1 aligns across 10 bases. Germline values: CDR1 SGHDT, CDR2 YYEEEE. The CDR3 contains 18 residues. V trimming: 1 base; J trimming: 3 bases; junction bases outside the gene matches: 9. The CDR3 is CASSLYVGQGGYTGELFF. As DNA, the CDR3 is TGTGCCAGCAGCTTGTACGTAGGACAGGGGGGGTACACCGGGGAGCTGTTTTTT.

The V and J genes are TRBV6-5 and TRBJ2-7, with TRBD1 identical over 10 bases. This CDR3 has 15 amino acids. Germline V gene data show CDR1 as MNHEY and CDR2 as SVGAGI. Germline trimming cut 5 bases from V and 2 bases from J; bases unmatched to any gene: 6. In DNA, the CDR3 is TGTGCCAGCAGTCTCATGGGACAGGGGACCTACGAGCAGTACTTC. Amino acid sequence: CASSLMGQGTYEQYF.

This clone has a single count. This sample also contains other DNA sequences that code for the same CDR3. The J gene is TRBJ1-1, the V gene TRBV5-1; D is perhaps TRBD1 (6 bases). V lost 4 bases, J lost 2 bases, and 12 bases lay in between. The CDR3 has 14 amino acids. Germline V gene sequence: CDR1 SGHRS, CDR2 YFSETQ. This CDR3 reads CASSQRDTNTEAFF. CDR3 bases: TGCGCCAGCAGCCAACGGGACACAAACACTGAAGCTTTCTTT.

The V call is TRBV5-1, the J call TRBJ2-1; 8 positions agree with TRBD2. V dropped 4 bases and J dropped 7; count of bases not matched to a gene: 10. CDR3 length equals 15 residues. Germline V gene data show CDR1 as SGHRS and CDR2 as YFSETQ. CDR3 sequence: CASSTTGTRGNEQFF. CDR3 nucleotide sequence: TGCGCCAGCAGCACTACCGGGACTAGAGGAAATGAGCAGTTCTTC.